This T cell receptor beta chain was profiled in a study of T cells expressing NK-cell markers. Of note for this clonotype: Its antigen is still unknown.

TCRdb re-called the 5' RACE reads; one entry per CDR3 protein, DNA not given. The sample yields some 390,000 distinct CDR3 sequences, of which the top ten take up 9.5% to 12%. Overall study results and limits: A range of about 1.0-7.5% of CD8+ T cells consisted of dominant NKG2C+ clonotypes in 5 to 7 donors.

The CDR3 has 15 amino acids. Germline V gene data show CDR1 as MGHRA and CDR2 as YSYEKL. The sequence derives from a woman aged 50 to 65 in good health. Sequenced input: blood T cells: a sorted CD56 or NKG2C T cell subset, CD4+ or CD8+ T cells, or bulk PBMC T cells (not recorded which). The V gene is TRBV4-1, the J gene TRBJ2-5; without DNA, the TCRdb call of TRBD1 cannot be checked. This chain's CDR3 is CASSQEGPVGGTQYF.